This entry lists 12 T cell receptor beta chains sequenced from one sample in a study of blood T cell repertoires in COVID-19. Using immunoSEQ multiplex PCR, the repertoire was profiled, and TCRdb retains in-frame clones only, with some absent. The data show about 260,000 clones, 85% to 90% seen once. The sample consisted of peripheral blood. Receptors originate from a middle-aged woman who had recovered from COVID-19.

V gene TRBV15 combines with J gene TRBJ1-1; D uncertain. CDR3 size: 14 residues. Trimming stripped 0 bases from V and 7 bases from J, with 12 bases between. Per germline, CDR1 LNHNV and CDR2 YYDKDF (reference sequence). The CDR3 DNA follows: TGTGCCACCAGCAGAGATAGCGGCCGGCTTGAAGCTTTCTTT. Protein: CATSRDSGRLEAFF.

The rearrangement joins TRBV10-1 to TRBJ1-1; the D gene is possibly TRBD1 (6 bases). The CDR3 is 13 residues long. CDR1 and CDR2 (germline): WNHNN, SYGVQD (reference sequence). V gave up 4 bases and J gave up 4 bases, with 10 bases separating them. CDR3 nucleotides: TGCGCCAGCAGTGGTGACAGGTTCACTGAAGCTTTCTTT. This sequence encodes CASSGDRFTEAFF.

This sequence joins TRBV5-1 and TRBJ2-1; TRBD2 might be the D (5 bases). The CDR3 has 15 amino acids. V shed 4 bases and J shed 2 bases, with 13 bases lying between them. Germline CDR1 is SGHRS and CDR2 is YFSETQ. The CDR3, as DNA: TGCGCCAGCAGCCTTAGGGCGGAGGCCTACAATGAGCAGTTCTTC. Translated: CASSLRAEAYNEQFF. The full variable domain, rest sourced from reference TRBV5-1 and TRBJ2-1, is KAGVTQTPRYLIKTRGQQVTLSCSPISGHRSVSWYQQTPGQGLQFLFEYFSETQRNKGNFPGRFSGRQFSNSRSEMNVSTLELGDSALYLCASSLRAEAYNEQFFGPGTRLTVL.

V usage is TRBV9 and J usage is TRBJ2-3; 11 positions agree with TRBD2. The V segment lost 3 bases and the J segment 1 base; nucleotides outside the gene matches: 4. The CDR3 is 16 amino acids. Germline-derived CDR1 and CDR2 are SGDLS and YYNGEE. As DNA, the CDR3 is TGTGCCAGCAGCGCACTACTAGCGGGGGGCACAGATACGCAGTATTTT. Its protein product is CASSALLAGGTDTQYF.

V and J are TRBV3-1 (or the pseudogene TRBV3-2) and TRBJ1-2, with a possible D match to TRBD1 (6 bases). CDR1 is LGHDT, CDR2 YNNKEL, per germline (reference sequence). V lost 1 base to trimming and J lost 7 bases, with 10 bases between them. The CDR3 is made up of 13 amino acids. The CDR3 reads CASSQGGLTGYTF. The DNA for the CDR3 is TGTGCCAGCAGCCAAGGGGGGCTCACTGGCTACACCTTC.

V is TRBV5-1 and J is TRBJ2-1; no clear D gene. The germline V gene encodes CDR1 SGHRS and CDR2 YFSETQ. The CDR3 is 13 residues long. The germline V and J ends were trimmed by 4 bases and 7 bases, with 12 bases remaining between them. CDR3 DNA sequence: TGCGCCAGCAGCCCAGTAGACGGGAATGAGCAGTTCTTC. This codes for CASSPVDGNEQFF.

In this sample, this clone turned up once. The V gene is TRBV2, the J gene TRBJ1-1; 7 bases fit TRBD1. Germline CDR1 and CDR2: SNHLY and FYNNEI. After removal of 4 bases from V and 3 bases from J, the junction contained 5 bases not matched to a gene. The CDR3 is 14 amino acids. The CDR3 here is CASSAPGGHTEAFF. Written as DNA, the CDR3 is TGTGCCAGCAGTGCCCCAGGGGGTCACACTGAAGCTTTCTTT.

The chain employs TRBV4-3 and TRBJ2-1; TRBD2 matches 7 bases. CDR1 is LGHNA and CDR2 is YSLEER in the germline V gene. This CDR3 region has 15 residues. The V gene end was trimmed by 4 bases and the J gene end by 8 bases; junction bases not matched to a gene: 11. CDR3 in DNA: TGCGCCAGCAGCCCCCCGGGACTTCGGGGGGATGAGCAGTTCTTC. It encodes CASSPPGLRGDEQFF.

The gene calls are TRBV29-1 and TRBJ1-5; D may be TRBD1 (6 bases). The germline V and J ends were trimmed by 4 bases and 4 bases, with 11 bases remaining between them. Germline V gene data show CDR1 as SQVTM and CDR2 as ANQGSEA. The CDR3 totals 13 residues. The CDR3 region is CSVAQGSNQPQHF. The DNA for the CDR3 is TGCAGCGTTGCACAGGGATCGAATCAGCCCCAGCATTTT.

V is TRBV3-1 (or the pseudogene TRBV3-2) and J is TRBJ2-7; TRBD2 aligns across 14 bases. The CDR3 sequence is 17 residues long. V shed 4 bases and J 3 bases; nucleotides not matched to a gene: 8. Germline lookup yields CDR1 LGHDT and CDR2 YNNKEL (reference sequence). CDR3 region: CASSPNGLAGGFYEQYF. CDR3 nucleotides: TGTGCCAGCAGCCCCAATGGACTAGCGGGGGGTTTCTACGAGCAGTACTTC.

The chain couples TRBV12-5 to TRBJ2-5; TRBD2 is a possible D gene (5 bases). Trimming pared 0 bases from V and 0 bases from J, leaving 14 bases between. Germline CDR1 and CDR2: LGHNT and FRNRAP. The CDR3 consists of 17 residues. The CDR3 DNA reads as TGTGCTAGTGGTTTGGTACGGGGTCAGCCCTACCAAGAGACCCAGTACTTC. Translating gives CASGLVRGQPYQETQYF.

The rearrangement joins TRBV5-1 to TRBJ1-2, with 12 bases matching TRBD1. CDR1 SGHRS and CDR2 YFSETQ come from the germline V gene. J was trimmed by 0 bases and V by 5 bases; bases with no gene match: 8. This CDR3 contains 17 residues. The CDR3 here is CASRPGTGGRANYGYTF. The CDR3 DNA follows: TGCGCCAGCAGACCCGGGACAGGGGGCAGAGCTAACTATGGCTACACCTTC.